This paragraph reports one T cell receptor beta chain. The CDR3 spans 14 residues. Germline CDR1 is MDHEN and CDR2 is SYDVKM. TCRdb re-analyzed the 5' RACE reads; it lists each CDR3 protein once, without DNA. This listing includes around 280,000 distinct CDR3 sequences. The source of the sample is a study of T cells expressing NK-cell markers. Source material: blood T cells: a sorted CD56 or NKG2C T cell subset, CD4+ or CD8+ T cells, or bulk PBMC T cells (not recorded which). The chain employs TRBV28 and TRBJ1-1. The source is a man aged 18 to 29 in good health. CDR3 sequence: CASSLQASDTEAFF.